These T cell receptor beta chains were read from a single sample in a study of cytomegalovirus exposure and HLA in healthy donors. Produced via immunoSEQ multiplex PCR; TCRdb's table is partial and in-frame only. This sample's table has about 170,000 clones. Specimen: PBMCs. All receptors come from a woman younger than 30 in good health and CMV-seropositive. Both conserved end residues are part of each CDR3. Each record gives: J gene, V gene, D gene, CDR3 protein, CDR3 DNA. The D gene is left open where the match is weak.

J: TRBJ1-4
V: TRBV4-3
D: -
CDR3: CASSQEGGGTNEKLFF
DNA: TGCGCCAGCAGCCAAGAAGGGGGGGGGACTAATGAAAAACTGTTTTTT

J: TRBJ1-6
V: TRBV7-9
D: -
CDR3: CASSPVWTRTANSPLHF
DNA: TGTGCCAGCAGCCCCGTCTGGACAAGGACAGCAAATTCACCCCTCCACTTT

J: TRBJ2-3
V: TRBV5-1
D: -
CDR3: CASSLGPADTQYF
DNA: TGCGCCAGCAGCTTGGGGCCAGCAGATACGCAGTATTTT

J: TRBJ2-4
V: TRBV7-2
D: TRBD2
CDR3: CASSWLAGLNIQYF
DNA: TGTGCCAGCAGCTGGCTAGCGGGCCTGAACATTCAGTACTTC

J: TRBJ2-2
V: TRBV19
D: TRBD2
CDR3: CASSRLAGVDGELFF
DNA: TGTGCCAGTAGTAGACTAGCGGGAGTGGACGGGGAGCTGTTTTTT

J: TRBJ2-1
V: TRBV9
D: TRBD2
CDR3: CASSVGGRGTYNEQFF
DNA: TGTGCCAGCAGCGTAGGCGGGAGGGGAACCTACAATGAGCAGTTCTTC

J: TRBJ1-6
V: TRBV28
D: -
CDR3: CASSFGYLNSPLHF
DNA: TGTGCCAGCAGTTTCGGGTACTTAAATTCACCCCTCCACTTT

J: TRBJ2-5
V: TRBV9
D: -
CDR3: CASSAAGSLSQETQYF
DNA: TGTGCCAGCAGCGCCGCCGGGTCTCTCAGCCAAGAGACCCAGTACTTC

J: TRBJ2-5
V: TRBV5-1
D: -
CDR3: CASNTGPQETQYF
DNA: TGCGCCAGCAATACAGGGCCCCAAGAGACCCAGTACTTC

J: TRBJ1-2
V: TRBV2
D: TRBD1
CDR3: CASRGQGRPGYTF
DNA: TGTGCCAGCAGGGGACAGGGGCGTCCTGGCTACACCTTC

J: TRBJ2-7
V: TRBV19
D: -
CDR3: CASSLQGASYEQYF
DNA: TGTGCCAGTAGCCTCCAGGGCGCATCCTACGAGCAGTACTTC

J: TRBJ1-1
V: TRBV5-4
D: -
CDR3: CASSQEGGNTEAFF
DNA: TGTGCCAGCAGCCAAGAAGGGGGGAACACTGAAGCTTTCTTT

J: TRBJ1-1
V: TRBV7-2
D: TRBD1
CDR3: CASSPDRVLSSEAFF
DNA: TGTGCCAGCAGCCCAGACAGGGTACTTTCGTCTGAAGCTTTCTTT

J: TRBJ2-1
V: TRBV5-1
D: TRBD2
CDR3: CASSLNSGTSGRIRNEQFF
DNA: TGCGCCAGCAGCCTGAACTCCGGGACTAGCGGGAGGATTCGCAATGAGCAGTTCTTC

J: TRBJ1-5
V: TRBV18
D: TRBD1
CDR3: CASSHGTGDQPQHF
DNA: TGTGCCAGCTCACACGGGACAGGGGACCAGCCCCAGCATTTT

J: TRBJ1-2
V: TRBV7-2
D: TRBD1
CDR3: CASSYTYPGQGSYGYTF
DNA: TGTGCCAGCAGCTATACGTATCCGGGACAGGGATCCTATGGCTACACCTTC